The entry below describes one T cell receptor beta chain. Its antigen is currently unknown. Donors were ostensibly healthy at sampling, although undocumented immune exposures were probable. The data are from a study of cytomegalovirus exposure and HLA in healthy donors. The CDR3 is made up of 13 amino acids. The trim removed 4 bases at V and 6 bases at J, leaving 3 bases unmatched. Germline V gene sequence: CDR1 SGHRS, CDR2 YFSETQ. 60 Vbeta and 13 Jbeta primers were used in PCR. Sequenced by immunoSEQ multiplex PCR; TCRdb stores in-frame clones only, minus some. The profile shows around 150,000 clones, 75% of them singletons. Whole-study results and caveats: Trimming of TCR beta V- and J-genes showed a link, identified in a later analysis, to a missense DCLRE1C variant. Most TCR beta V segments were productive about 87% or about 30% of the time in an earlier analysis.

Sequencing was performed on PBMCs. The receptor was derived from a woman aged 45-59 years in good health and CMV-seropositive. The chain couples TRBV5-1 to TRBJ1-2, with 10 nucleotides matching TRBD1. The CDR3 is CASSTGQGNGYTF. The CDR3 region has the DNA TGCGCCAGCAGCACGGGACAGGGGAATGGCTACACCTTC.